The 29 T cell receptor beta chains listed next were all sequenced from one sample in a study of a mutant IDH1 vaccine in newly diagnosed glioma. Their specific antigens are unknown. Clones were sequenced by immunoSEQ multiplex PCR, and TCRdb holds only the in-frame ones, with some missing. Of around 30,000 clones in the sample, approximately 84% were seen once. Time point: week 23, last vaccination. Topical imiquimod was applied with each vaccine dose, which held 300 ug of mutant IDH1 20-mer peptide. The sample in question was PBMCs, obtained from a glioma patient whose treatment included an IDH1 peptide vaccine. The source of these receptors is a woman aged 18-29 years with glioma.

This CDR3 is CASSPLGSNNEQFF. CDR3 bases: TGTGCCAGCAGCCCCCTAGGCAGCAACAATGAGCAGTTCTTC. The rearrangement links TRBV5-4 to TRBJ2-1; D gene unclear. There are 14 residues in the CDR3. CDR1 is SGHNT, CDR2 YYREEE, per germline (reference sequence). V was pared by 4 bases and J by 5 bases, with 13 bases between.

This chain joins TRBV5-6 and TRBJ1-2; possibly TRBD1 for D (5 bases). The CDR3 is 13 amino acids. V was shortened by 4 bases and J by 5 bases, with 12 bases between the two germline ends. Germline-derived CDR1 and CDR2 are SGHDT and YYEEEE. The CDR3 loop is CASSTGAGYGYTF. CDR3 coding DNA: TGTGCCAGCAGCACCGGCGCAGGGTATGGCTACACCTTC.

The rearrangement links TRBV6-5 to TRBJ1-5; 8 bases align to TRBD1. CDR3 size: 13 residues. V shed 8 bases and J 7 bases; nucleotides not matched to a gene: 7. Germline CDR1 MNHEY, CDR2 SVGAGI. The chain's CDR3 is CASGRGRGQPQHF. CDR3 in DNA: TGTGCCAGCGGCAGGGGGCGAGGGCAGCCCCAGCATTTT.

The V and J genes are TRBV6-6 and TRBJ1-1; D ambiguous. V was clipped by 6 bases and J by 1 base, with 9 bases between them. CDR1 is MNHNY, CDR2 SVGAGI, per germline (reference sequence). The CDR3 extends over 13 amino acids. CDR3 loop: CASRHVGNTEAFF. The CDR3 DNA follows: TGTGCCAGCAGACACGTGGGGAACACTGAAGCTTTCTTT.

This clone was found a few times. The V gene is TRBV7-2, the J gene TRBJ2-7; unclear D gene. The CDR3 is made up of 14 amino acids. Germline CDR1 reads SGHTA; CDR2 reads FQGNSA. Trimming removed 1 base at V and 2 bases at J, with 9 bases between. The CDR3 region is CASSLVDGPYEQYF. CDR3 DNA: TGTGCCAGCAGCTTAGTCGACGGACCCTACGAGCAGTACTTC.

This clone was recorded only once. In DNA form, the CDR3 reads TGCAGTGCTAGTCTAGACTGGGAGCAGTTCTTC. Encoded protein: CSASLDWEQFF. The chain recombines TRBV20-1 with TRBJ2-1; D gene uncertain. The CDR3 consists of 11 residues. Germline CDR1 and CDR2: DFQATT and SNEGSKA (reference sequence). V shed 3 bases and J shed 10 bases, with 10 bases lying between them.

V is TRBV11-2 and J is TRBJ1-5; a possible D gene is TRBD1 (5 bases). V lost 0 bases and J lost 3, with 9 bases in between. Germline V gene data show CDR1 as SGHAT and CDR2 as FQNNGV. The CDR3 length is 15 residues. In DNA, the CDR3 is TGTGCCAGCAGCTTAGATGTGGGACTCAATCAGCCCCAGCATTTT. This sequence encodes CASSLDVGLNQPQHF.

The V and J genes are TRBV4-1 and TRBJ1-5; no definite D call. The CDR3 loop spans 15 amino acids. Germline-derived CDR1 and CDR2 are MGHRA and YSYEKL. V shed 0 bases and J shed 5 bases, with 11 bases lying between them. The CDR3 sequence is CASSQDKATHQPQHF. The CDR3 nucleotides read TGCGCCAGCAGCCAAGATAAAGCGACCCATCAGCCCCAGCATTTT.

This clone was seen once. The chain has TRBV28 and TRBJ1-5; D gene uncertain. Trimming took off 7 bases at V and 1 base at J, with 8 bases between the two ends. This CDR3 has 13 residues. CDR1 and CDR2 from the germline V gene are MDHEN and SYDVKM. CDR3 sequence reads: CASTNRSNQPQHF. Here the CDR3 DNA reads TGTGCCAGCACGAATAGGAGCAATCAGCCCCAGCATTTT.

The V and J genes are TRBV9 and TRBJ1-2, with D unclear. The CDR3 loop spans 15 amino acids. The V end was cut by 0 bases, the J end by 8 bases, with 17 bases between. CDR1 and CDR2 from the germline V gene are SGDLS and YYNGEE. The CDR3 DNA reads TGTGCCAGCAGCGTAGAATGGCGGGGAGGAGGGGGCTACACCTTC. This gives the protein CASSVEWRGGGGYTF.

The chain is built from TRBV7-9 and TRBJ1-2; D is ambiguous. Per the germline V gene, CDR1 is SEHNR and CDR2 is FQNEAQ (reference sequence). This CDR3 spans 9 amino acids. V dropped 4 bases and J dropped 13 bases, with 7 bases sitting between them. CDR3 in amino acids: CASSSAPTF. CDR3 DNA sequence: TGTGCCAGCAGCTCCGCGCCCACCTTC.

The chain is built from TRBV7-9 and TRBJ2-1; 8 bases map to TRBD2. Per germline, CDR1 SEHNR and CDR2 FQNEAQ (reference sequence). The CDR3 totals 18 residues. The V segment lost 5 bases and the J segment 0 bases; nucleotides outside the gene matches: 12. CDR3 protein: CASSLRPGLESSYNEQFF. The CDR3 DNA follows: TGTGCCAGCAGCCTTCGTCCGGGACTAGAGAGCTCCTACAATGAGCAGTTCTTC.

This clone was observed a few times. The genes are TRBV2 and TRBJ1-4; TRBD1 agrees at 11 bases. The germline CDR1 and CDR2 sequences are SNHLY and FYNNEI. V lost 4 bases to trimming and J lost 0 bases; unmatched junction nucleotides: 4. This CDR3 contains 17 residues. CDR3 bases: TGTGCCAGCAGTGGGGGGACAGGGGGTTCAACTAATGAAAAACTGTTTTTT. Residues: CASSGGTGGSTNEKLFF.

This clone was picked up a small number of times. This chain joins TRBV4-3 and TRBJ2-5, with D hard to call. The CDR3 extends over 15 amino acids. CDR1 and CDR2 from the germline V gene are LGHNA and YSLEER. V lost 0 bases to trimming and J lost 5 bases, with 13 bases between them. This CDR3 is CASSQDLNARETQYF. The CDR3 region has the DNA TGCGCCAGCAGCCAAGATTTAAACGCACGGGAGACCCAGTACTTC.

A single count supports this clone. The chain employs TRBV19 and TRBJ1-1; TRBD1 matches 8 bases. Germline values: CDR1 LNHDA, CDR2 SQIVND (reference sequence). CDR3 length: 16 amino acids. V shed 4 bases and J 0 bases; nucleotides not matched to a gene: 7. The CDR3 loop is CASSTLGQGMNTEAFF. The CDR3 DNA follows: TGTGCCAGTAGTACCCTAGGACAGGGCATGAACACTGAAGCTTTCTTT.

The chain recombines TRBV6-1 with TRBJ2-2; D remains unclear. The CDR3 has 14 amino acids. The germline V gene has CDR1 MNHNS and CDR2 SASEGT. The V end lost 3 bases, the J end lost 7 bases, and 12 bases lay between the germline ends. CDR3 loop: CASSERLGSGELFF. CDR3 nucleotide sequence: TGTGCCAGCAGTGAGCGATTGGGTAGCGGGGAGCTGTTTTTT.

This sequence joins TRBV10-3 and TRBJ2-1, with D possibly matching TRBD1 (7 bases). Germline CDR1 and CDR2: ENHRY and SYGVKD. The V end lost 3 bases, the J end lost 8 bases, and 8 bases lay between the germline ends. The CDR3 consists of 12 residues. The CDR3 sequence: CAISDRGDEQFF. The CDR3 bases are TGTGCCATCAGTGACAGGGGGGATGAGCAGTTCTTC.

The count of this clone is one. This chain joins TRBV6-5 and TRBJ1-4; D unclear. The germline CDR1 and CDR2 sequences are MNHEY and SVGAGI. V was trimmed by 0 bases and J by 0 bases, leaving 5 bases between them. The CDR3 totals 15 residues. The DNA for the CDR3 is TGTGCCAGCAGTTACTCATACGCAACTAATGAAAAACTGTTTTTT. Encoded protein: CASSYSYATNEKLFF.

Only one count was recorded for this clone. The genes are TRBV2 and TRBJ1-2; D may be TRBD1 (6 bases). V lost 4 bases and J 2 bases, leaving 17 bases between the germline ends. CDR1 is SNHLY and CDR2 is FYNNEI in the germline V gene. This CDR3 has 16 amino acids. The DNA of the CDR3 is TGTGCCAGCAGTGTACAGGGTCCGTATTCCAACTATGGCTACACCTTC. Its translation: CASSVQGPYSNYGYTF.

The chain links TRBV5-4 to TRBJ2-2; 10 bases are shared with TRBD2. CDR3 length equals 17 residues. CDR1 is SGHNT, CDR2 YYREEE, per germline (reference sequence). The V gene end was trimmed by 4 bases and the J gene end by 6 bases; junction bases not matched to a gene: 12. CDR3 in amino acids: CASSTSPLAGDAGELFF. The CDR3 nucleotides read TGTGCCAGCAGCACTTCCCCCCTAGCGGGAGATGCCGGGGAGCTGTTTTTT.

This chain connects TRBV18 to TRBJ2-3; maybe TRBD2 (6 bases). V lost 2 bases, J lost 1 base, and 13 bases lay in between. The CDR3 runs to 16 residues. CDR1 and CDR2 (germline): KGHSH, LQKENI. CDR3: CASSPWGVLGTDTQYF. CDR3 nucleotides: TGTGCCAGCTCACCATGGGGGGTATTAGGCACAGATACGCAGTATTTT.

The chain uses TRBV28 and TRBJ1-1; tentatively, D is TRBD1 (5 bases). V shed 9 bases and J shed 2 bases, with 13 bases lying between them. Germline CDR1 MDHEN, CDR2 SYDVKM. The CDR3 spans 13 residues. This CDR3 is CASADTSNTEAFF. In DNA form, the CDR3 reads TGTGCCAGTGCGGACACTTCTAACACTGAAGCTTTCTTT.

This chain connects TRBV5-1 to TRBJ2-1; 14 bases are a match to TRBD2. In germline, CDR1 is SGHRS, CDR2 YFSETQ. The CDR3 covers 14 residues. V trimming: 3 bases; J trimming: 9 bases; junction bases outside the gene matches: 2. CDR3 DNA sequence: TGCGCCAGCAGCTCCGGGACTAGCGGGAGTGAGCAGTTCTTC. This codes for CASSSGTSGSEQFF.

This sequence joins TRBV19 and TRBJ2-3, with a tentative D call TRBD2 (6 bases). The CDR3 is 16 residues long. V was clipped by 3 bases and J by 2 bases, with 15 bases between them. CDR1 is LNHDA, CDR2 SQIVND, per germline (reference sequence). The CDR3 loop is CASSISGRSHTDTQYF. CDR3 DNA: TGTGCCAGTAGTATCAGTGGGAGGTCACACACAGATACGCAGTATTTT.

Here the CDR3 reads CASQGRGGNPSSGEQYF. The CDR3 DNA is TGTGCCAGTCAAGGAAGGGGAGGGAACCCGTCGAGCGGCGAGCAGTACTTC. The rearrangement links TRBV19 to TRBJ2-7, with 7 bases identical to TRBD2. There are 17 residues in the CDR3. The V and J ends lost 8 bases and 6 bases, in that order; junction bases with no gene match: 22. The V gene's germline CDR1 is LNHDA and CDR2 SQIVND (reference sequence).

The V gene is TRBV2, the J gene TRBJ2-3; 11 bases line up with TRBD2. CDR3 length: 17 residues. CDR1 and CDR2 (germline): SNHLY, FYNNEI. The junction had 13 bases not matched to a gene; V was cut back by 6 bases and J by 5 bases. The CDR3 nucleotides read TGTGCCAGCAGGCCCCTAAGGGTAGCGGGAGGGGTAGATACGCAGTATTTT. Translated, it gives CASRPLRVAGGVDTQYF.

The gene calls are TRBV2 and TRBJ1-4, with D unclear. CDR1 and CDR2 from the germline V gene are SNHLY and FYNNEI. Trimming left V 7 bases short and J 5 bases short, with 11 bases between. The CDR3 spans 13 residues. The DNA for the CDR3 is TGTGCCAGCAAAGCAACGGGGAATGAAAAACTGTTTTTT. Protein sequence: CASKATGNEKLFF.

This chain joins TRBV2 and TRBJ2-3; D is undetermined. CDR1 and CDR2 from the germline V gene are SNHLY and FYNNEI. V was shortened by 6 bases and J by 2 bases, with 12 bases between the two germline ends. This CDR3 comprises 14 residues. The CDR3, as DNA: TGTGCCAGCAGCCGCGCGGCAAACACAGATACGCAGTATTTT. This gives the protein CASSRAANTDTQYF.

CDR3 amino acids: CASSIDLWGMYEQYF. The CDR3 DNA reads as TGTGCCAGTAGTATAGATCTGTGGGGAATGTACGAGCAGTACTTC. The V call is TRBV19, the J call TRBJ2-7; D gene ambiguous. Per the germline V gene, CDR1 is LNHDA and CDR2 is SQIVND (reference sequence). CDR3 length equals 15 residues. Trimming left V 0 bases short and J 4 bases short, with 13 bases between.